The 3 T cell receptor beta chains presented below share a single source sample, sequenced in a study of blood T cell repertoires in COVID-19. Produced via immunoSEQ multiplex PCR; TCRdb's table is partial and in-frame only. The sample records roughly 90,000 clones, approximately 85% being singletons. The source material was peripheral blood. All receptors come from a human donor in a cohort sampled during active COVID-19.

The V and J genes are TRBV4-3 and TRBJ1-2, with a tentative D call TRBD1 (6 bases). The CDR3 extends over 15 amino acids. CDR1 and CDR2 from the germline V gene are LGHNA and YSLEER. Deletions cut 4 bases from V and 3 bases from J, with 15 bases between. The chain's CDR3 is CASSLGRTADYGYTF. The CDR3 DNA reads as TGCGCCAGCAGCCTAGGCCGGACAGCAGACTATGGCTACACCTTC.

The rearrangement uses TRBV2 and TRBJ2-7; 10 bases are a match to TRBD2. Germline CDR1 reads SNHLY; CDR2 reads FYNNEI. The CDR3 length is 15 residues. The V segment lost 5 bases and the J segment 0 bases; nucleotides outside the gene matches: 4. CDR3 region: CASSKGLASSYEQYF. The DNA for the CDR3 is TGTGCCAGCAGTAAGGGACTAGCGAGCTCCTACGAGCAGTACTTC.

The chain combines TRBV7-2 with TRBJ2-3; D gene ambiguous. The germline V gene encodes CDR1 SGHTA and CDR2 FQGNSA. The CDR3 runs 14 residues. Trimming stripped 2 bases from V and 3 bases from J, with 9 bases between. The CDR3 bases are TGTGCCAGCAGCTTAACGAGAGCTACAGATACGCAGTATTTT. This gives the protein CASSLTRATDTQYF.